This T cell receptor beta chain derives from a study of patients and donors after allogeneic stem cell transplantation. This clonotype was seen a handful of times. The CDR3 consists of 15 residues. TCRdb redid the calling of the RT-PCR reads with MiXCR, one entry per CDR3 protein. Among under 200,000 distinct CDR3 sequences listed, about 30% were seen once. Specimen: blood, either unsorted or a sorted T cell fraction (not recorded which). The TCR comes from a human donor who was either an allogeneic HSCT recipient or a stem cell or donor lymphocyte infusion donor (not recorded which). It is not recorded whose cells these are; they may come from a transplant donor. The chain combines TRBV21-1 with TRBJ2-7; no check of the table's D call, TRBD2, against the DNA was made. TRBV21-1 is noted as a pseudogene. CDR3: CASRFCKTSRYEQYF. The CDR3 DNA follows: TGTGCCAGCAGATTCTGTAAGACTAGCAGATACGAGCAGTACTTC.